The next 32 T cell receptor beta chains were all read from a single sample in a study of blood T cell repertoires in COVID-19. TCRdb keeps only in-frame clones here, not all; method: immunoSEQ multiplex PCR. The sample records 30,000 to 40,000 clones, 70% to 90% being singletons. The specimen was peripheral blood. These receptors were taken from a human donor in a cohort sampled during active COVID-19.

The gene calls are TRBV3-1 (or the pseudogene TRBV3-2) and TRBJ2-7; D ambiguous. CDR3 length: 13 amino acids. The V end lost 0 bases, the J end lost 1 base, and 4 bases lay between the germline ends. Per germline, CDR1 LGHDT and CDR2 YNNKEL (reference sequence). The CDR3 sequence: CASSQDGSYEQYF. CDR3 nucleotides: TGTGCCAGCAGCCAAGACGGGTCCTACGAGCAGTACTTC.

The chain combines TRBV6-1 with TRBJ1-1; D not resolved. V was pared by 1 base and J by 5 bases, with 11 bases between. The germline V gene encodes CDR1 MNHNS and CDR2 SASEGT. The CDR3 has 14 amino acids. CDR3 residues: CASSEVGVGTEAFF. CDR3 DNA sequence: TGTGCCAGCAGTGAAGTCGGGGTAGGTACTGAAGCTTTCTTT.

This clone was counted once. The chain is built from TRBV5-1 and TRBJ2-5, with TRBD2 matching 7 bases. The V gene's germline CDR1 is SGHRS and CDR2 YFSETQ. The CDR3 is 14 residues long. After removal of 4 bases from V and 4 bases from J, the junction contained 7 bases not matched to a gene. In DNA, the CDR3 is TGCGCCAGCAGCCTAGCGGAATCGGGAGAGACCCAGTACTTC. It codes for CASSLAESGETQYF.

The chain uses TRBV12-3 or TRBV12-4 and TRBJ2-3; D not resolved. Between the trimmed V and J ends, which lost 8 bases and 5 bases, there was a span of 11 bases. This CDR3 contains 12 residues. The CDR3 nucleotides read TGTGCCAGCGGTAGCCGACGAGATACGCAGTATTTT. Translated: CASGSRRDTQYF.

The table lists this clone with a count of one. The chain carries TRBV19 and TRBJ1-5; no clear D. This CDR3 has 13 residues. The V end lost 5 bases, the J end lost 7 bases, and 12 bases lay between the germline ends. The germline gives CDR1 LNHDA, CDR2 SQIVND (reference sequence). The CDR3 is CASSVRSEQPQHF. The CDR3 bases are TGTGCCAGTAGTGTCCGTTCTGAGCAGCCCCAGCATTTT. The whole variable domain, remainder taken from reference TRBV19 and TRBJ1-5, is DGGITQSPKYLFRKEGQNVTLSCEQNLNHDAMYWYRQDPGQGLRLIYYSQIVNDFQKGDIAEGYSVSREKKESFPLTVTSAQKNPTAFYLCASSVRSEQPQHFGDGTRLSIL.

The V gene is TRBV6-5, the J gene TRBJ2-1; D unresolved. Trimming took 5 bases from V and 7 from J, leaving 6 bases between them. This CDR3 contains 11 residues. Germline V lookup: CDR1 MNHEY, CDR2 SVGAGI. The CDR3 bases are TGTGCCAGCAGTCTAGTAAATGAGCAGTTCTTC. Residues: CASSLVNEQFF.

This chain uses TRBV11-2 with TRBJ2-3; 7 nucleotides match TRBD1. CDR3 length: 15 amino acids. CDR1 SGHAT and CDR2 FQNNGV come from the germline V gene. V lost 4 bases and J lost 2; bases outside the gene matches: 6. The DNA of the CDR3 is TGTGCCAGCAGCTCGGGACAGTCGGACACAGATACGCAGTATTTT. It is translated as CASSSGQSDTDTQYF.

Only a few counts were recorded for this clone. CDR3 nucleotide sequence: TGTGCCAGCGTGTCAGCGGGGAACACCGGGGAGCTGTTTTTT. Protein product: CASVSAGNTGELFF. The rearrangement joins TRBV7-8 to TRBJ2-2, with TRBD2 as a possible D gene (6 bases). V dropped 8 bases and J dropped 1 base, with 11 bases sitting between them. CDR1 is SGHVS, CDR2 FQNEAQ, per germline. The CDR3 spans 14 residues.

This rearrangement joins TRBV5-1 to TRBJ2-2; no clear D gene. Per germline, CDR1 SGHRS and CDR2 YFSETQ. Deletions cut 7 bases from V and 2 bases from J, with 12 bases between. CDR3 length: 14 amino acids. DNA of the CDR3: TGCGCCAGCCAGGAAGAACCTAACACCGGGGAGCTGTTTTTT. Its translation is CASQEEPNTGELFF.

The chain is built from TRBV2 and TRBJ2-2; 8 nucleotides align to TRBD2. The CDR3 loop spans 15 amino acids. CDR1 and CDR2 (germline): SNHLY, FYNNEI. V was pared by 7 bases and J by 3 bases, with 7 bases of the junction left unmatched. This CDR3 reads CASNAGGADTGELFF. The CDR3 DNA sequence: TGTGCCAGCAATGCGGGGGGAGCCGACACCGGGGAGCTGTTTTTT.

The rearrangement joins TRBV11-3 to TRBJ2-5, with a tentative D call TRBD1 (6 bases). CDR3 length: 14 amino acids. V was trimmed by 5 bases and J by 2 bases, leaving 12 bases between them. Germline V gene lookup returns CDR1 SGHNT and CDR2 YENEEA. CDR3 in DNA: TGTGCCAGCAGCGGCAGGGGTGGGCAAGAGACCCAGTACTTC. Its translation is CASSGRGGQETQYF.

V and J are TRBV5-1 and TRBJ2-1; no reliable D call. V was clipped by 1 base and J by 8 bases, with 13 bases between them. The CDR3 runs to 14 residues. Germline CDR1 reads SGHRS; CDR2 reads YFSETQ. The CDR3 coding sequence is TGCGCCAGCAGCTTGATATCAGCGTTCGATGAGCAGTTCTTC. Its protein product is CASSLISAFDEQFF.

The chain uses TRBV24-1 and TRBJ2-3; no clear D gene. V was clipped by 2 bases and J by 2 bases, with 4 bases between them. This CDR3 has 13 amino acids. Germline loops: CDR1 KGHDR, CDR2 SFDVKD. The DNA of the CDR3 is TGTGCCACCAGTGATTCGTACACAGATACGCAGTATTTT. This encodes CATSDSYTDTQYF.

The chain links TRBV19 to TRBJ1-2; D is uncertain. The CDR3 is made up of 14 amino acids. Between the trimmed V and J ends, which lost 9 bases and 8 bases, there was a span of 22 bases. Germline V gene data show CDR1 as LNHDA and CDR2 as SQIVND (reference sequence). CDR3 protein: CASTTGAGRGGYTF. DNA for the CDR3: TGTGCCAGCACCACGGGAGCGGGCAGAGGAGGCTACACCTTC. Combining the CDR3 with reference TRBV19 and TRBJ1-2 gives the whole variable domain DGGITQSPKYLFRKEGQNVTLSCEQNLNHDAMYWYRQDPGQGLRLIYYSQIVNDFQKGDIAEGYSVSREKKESFPLTVTSAQKNPTAFYLCASTTGAGRGGYTFGSGTRLTVV.

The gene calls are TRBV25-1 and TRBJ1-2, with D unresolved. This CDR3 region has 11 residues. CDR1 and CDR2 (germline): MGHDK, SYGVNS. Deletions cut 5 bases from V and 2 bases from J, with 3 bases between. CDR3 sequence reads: CASSRNYGYTF. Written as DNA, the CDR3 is TGTGCCAGCAGTCGGAACTATGGCTACACCTTC.

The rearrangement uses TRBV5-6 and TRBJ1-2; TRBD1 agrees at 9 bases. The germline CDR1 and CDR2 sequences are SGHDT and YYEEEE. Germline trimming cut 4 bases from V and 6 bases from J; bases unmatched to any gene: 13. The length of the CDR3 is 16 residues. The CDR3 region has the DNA TGTGCCAGCAGCGCCGGGACAGGGAGCCTTGTCCATGGCTACACCTTC. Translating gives CASSAGTGSLVHGYTF.

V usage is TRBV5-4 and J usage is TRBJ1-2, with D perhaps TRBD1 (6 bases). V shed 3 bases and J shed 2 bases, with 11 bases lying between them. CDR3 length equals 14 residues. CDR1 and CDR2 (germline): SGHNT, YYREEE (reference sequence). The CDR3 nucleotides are TGTGCCAGCAGCTCCGTGACAGGCAACTATGGCTACACCTTC. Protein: CASSSVTGNYGYTF.

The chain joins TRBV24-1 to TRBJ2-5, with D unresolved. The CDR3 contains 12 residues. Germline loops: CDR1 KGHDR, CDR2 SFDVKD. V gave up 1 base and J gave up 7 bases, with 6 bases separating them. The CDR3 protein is CATSDFGGTQYF. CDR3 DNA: TGTGCCACCAGTGATTTCGGTGGGACCCAGTACTTC.

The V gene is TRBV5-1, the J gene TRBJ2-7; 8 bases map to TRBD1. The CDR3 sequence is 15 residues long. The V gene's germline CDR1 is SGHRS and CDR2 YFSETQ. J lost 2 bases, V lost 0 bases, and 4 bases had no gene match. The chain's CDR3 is CASSLGGTGTYEQYF. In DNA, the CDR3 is TGCGCCAGCAGCTTGGGGGGGACAGGAACCTACGAGCAGTACTTC.

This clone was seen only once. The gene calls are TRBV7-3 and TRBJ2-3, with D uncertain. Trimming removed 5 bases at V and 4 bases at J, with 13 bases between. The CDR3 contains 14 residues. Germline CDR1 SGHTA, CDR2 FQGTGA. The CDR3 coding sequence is TGTGCCAGCAGCCCCGTCTCCAGCGCAGATACGCAGTATTTT. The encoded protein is CASSPVSSADTQYF.

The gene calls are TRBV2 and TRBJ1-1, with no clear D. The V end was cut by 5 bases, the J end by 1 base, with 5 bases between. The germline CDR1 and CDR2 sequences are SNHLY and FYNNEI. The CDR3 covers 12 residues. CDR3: CASSPENTEAFF. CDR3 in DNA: TGTGCCAGCAGTCCAGAGAACACTGAAGCTTTCTTT.

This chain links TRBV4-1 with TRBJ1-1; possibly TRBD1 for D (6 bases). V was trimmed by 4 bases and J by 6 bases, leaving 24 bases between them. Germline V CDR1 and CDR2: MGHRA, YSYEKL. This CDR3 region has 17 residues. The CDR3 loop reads CASSRDPRALGGPEAFF. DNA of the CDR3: TGCGCCAGCAGCCGGGACCCCAGGGCGCTTGGGGGCCCTGAAGCTTTCTTT.

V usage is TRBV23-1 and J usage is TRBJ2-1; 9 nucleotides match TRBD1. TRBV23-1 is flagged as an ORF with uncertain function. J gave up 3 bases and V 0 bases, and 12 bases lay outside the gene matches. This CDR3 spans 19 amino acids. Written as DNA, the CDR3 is TGCGCCAGCAGTCAATCTTGGGACAGGGAAGGGAATTTCTACAATGAGCAGTTCTTC. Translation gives CASSQSWDREGNFYNEQFF.

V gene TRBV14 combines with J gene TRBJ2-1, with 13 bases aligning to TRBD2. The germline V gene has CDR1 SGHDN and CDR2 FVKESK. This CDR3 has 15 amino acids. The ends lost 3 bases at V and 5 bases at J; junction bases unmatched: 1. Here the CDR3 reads CASSHTSGGDNEQFF. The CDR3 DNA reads TGTGCCAGCAGCCACACTAGCGGGGGGGACAATGAGCAGTTCTTC.

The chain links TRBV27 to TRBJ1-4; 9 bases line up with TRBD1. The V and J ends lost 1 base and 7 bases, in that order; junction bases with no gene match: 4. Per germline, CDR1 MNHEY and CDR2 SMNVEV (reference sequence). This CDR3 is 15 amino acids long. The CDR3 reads CASSLLGTGTEKLFF. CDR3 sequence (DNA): TGTGCCAGCAGTTTATTGGGGACAGGGACTGAAAAACTGTTTTTT.

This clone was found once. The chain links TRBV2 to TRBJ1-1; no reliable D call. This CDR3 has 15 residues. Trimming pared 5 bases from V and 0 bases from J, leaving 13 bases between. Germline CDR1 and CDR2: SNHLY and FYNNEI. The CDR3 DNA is TGTGCCAGCAGTTACCGGGAGGCAGTGAACACTGAAGCTTTCTTT. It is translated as CASSYREAVNTEAFF.

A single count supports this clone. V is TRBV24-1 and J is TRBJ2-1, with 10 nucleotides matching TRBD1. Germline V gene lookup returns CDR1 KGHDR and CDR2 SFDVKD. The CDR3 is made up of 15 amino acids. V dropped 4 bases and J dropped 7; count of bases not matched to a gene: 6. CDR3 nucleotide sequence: TGTGCCACCAGTGACCCCGGGACAGGGGTAAATGAGCAGTTCTTC. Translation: CATSDPGTGVNEQFF.

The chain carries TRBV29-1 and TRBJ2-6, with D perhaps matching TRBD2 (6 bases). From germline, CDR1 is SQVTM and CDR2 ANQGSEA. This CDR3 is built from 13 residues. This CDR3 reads CTALAAGANVLTF. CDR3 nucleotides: TGCACCGCTTTAGCGGCTGGGGCCAACGTCCTGACTTTC.

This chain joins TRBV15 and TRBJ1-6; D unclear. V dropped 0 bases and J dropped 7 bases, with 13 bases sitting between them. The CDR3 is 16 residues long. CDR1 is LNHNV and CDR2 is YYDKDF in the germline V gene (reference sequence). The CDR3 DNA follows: TGTGCCACCAGCAGAGAATTGGGCAGGTTGAATTCACCCCTCCACTTT. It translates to CATSRELGRLNSPLHF. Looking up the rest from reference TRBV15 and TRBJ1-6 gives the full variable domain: DAMVIQNPRYQVTQFGKPVTLSCSQTLNHNVMYWYQQKSSQAPKLLFHYYDKDFNNEADTPDNFQSRRPNTSFCFLDIRSPGLGDTAMYLCATSRELGRLNSPLHFGNGTRLTVT.

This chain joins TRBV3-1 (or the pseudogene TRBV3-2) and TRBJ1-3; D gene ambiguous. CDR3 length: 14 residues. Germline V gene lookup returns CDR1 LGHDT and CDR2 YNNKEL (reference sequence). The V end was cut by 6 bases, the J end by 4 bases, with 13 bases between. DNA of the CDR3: TGTGCCAGCAGGCTGGGAGTCACGGGAAACACCATATATTTT. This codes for CASRLGVTGNTIYF.

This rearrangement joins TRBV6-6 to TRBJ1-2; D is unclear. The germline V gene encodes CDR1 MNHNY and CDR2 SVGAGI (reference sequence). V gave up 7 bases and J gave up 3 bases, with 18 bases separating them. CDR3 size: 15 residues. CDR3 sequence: CASTPLSERYYGYTF. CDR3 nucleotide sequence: TGTGCCAGCACCCCGCTTAGTGAAAGATACTATGGCTACACCTTC.

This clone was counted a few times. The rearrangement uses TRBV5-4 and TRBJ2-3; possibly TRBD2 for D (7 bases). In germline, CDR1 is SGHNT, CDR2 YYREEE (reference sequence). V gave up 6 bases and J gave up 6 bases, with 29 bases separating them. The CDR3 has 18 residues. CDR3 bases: TGTGCCAGCACAAGGAGCGGGGCTGGGAGGGGGTCAGGGGATACGCAGTATTTT. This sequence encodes CASTRSGAGRGSGDTQYF.